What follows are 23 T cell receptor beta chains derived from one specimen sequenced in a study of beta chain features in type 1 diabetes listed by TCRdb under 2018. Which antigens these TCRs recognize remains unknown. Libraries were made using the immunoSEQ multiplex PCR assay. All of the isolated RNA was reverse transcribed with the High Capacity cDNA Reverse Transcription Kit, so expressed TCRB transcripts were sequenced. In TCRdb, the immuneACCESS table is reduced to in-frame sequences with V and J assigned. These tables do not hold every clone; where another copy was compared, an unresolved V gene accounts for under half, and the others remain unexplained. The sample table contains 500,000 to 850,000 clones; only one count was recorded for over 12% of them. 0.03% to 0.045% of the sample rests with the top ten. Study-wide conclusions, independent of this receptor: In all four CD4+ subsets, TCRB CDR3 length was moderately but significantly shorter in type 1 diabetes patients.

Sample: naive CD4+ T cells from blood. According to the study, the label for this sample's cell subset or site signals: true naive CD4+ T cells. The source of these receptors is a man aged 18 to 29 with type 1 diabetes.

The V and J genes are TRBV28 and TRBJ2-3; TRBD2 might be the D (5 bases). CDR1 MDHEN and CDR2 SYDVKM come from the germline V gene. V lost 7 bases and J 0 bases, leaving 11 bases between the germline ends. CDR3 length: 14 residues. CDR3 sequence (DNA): TGTGCCAGCATTCCGGGGTCGAGCACAGATACGCAGTATTTT. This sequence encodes CASIPGSSTDTQYF.

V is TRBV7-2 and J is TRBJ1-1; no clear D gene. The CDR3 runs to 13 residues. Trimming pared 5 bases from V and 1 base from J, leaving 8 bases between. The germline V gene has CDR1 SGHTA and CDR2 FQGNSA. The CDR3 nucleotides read TGTGCCAGCAGCCCCCAGGAGAACACTGAAGCTTTCTTT. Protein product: CASSPQENTEAFF. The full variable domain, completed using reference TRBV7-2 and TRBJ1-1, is GAGVSQSPSNKVTEKGKDVELRCDPISGHTALYWYRQSLGQGLEFLIYFQGNSAPDKSGLPSDRFSAERTGGSVSTLTIQRTQQEDSAVYLCASSPQENTEAFFGQGTRLTVV.

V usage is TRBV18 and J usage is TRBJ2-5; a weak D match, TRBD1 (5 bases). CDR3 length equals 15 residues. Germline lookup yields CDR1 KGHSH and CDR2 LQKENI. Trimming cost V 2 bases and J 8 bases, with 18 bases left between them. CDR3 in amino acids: CASSPVTAPQGTQYF. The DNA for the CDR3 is TGTGCCAGCTCACCAGTGACAGCTCCGCAGGGTACCCAGTACTTC.

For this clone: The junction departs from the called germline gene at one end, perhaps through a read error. CDR3 amino acids: CASGDRGLGEKLFF. The CDR3 DNA sequence: TGTGCCAGCGGTGATAGGGGGCTCGGCGAAAAACTGTTTTTT. This chain uses TRBV6-1 with TRBJ1-4; 7 bases fit TRBD1. The CDR3 loop spans 14 amino acids. CDR1 and CDR2 (germline): MNHNS, SASEGT.

Written as DNA, the CDR3 is TGTGCCAGCAGTGAAGGACAGCGCAAAAACATTCAGTACTTC. This encodes CASSEGQRKNIQYF. The chain recombines TRBV5-4 with TRBJ2-4; D is possibly TRBD1 (6 bases). Germline V lookup: CDR1 SGHNT, CDR2 YYREEE (reference sequence). With 5 bases removed from V and 3 bases from J, the gap between germline ends came to 12 bases. This CDR3 contains 14 residues.

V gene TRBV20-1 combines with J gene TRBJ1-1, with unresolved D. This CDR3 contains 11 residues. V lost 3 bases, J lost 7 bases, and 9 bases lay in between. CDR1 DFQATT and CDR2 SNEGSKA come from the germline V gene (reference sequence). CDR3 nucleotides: TGCAGTGCTAGGGACGGATATGAAGCTTTCTTT. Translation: CSARDGYEAFF.

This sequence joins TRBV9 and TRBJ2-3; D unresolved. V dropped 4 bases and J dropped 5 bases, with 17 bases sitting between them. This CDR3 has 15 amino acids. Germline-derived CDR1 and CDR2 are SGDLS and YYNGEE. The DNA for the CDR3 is TGTGCCAGCAGCAGGCTCCGGACGTACGGAGATACGCAGTATTTT. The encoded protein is CASSRLRTYGDTQYF.

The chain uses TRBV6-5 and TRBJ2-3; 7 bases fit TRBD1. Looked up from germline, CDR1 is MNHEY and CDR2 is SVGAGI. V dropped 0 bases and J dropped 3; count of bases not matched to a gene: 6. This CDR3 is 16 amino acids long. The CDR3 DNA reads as TGTGCCAGCAGTTACTCGAGAGGGGGCCTGACAGATACGCAGTATTTT. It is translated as CASSYSRGGLTDTQYF.

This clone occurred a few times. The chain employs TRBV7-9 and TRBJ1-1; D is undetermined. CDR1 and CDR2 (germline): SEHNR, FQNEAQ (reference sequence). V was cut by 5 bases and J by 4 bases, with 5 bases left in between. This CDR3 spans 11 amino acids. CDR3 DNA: TGTGCCAGCAGCGTTATCACTGAAGCTTTCTTT. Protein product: CASSVITEAFF.

CDR3: CASSLEWDTDLNTEAFF. The CDR3 region has the DNA TGTGCCAGCTCACTCGAGTGGGACACCGACTTGAACACTGAAGCTTTCTTT. The chain carries TRBV18 and TRBJ1-1; D is possibly TRBD1 (6 bases). Germline V gives CDR1 KGHSH, CDR2 LQKENI. The CDR3 is 17 residues long. The germline V and J ends were trimmed by 4 bases and 0 bases, with 18 bases remaining between them.

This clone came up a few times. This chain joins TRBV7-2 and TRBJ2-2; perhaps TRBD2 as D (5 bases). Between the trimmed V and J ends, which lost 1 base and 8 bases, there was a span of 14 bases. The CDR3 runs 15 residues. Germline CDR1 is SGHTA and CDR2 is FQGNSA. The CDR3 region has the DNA TGTGCCAGCAGCTTAGGGACCACAAGCGGAGGGGAGCTGTTTTTT. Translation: CASSLGTTSGGELFF.

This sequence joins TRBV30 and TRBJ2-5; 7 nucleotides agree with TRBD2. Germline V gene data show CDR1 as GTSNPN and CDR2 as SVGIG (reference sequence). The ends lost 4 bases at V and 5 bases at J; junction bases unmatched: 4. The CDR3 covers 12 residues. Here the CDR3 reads CAWTRGVETQYF. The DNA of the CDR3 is TGTGCCTGGACCCGGGGGGTGGAGACCCAGTACTTC.

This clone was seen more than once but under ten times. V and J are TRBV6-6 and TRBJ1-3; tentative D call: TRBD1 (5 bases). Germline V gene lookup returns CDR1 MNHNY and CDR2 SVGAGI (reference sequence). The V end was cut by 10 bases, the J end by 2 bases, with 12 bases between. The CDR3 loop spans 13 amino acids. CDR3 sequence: CATPGPTGNTIYF. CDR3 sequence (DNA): TGTGCCACACCAGGGCCCACTGGAAACACCATATATTTT.

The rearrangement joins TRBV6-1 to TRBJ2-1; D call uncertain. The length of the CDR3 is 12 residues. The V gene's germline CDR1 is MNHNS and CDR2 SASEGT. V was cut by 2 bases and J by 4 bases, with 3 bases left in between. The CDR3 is CASSEPYNEQFF. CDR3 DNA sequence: TGTGCCAGCAGTGAACCATACAATGAGCAGTTCTTC.

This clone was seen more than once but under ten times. The CDR3 region is CASSDLGVPNTEAFF. The CDR3 DNA is TGTGCCAGCAGTGACTTAGGGGTCCCGAACACTGAAGCTTTCTTT. The chain recombines TRBV2 with TRBJ1-1, with a possible D match to TRBD1 (5 bases). The CDR3 is 15 amino acids. Germline loops: CDR1 SNHLY, CDR2 FYNNEI. V lost 3 bases and J lost 1, with 12 bases in between.

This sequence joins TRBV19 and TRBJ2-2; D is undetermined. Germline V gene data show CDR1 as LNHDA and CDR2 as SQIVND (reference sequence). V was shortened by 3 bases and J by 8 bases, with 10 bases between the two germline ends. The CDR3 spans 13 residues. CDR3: CASSMAPQGELFF. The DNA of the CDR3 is TGTGCCAGTAGTATGGCTCCCCAAGGGGAGCTGTTTTTT.

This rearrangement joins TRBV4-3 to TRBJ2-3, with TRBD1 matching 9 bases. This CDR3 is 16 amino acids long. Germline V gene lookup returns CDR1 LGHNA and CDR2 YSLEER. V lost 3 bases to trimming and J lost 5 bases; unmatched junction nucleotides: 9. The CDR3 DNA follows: TGCGCCAGCAGCCATGCCGGGACAGGGACAGGAGATACGCAGTATTTT. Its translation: CASSHAGTGTGDTQYF.

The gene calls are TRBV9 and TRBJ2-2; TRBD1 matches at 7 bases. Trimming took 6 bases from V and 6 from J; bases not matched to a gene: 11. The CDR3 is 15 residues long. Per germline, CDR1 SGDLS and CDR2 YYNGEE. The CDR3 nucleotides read TGTGCCAGCACCAGGGACAGTGGAAGGGCCGGGGAGCTGTTTTTT. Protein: CASTRDSGRAGELFF.

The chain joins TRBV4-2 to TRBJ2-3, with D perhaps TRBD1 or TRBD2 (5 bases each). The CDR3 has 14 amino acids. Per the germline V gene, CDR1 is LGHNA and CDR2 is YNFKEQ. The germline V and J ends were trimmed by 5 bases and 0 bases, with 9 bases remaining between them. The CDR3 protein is CASSGTSSTDTQYF. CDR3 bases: TGTGCCAGCAGCGGGACGAGTAGCACAGATACGCAGTATTTT.

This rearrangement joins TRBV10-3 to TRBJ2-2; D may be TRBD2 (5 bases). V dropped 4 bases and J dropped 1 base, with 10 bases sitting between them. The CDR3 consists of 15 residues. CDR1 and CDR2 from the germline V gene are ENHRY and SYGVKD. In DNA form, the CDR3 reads TGTGCCATCAGTGGGACGAGCGGGAACACCGGGGAGCTGTTTTTT. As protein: CAISGTSGNTGELFF.

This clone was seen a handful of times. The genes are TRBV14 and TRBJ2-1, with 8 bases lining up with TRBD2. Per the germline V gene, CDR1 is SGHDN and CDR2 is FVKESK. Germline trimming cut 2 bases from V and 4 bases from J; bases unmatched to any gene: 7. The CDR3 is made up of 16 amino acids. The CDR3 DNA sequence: TGTGCCAGCAGCCAATTCAGCGGGAGTCCGTACAATGAGCAGTTCTTC. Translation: CASSQFSGSPYNEQFF.

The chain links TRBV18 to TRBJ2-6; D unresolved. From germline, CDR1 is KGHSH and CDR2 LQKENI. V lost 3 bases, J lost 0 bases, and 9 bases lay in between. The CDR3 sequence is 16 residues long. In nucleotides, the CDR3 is TGTGCCAGCTCACCCCGGACGGTCTCTGGGGCCAACGTCCTGACTTTC. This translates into CASSPRTVSGANVLTF. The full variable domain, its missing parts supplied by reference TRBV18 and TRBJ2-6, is NAGVMQNPRHLVRRRGQEARLRCSPMKGHSHVYWYRQLPEEGLKFMVYLQKENIIDESGMPKERFSAEFPKEGPSILRIQQVVRGDSAAYFCASSPRTVSGANVLTFGAGSRLTVL.

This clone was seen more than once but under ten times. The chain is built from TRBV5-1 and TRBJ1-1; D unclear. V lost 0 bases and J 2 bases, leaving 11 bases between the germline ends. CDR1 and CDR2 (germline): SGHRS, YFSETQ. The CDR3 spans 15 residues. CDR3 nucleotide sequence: TGCGCCAGCAGCTTGGCGGGCCCAGTAAACACTGAAGCTTTCTTT. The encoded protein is CASSLAGPVNTEAFF.